The rows below give T cell receptor beta chains drawn from one sample of a study of T-cell memory formation after mild COVID-19. TCRdb analysed the 5' RACE reads with MiXCR anew, one entry per CDR3 protein. The sample lists about 470,000 distinct CDR3 sequences, 20% to 25% occurring once. Sample: PBMCs or a T cell subset sorted from them (not recorded which). Every receptor here comes from an adult woman who had mild COVID-19 (a few samples of this study predate the infection). Cell type and time point are not known. CDR3s include the opening cysteine and the closing phenylalanine or tryptophan. D genes are given only for firm matches. Clone size is given for some rows only: seen once, a few or many times, or a class if the clone is expanded.

j_gene,abundance,d_gene,v_gene,CDR3nt,CDR3aa
TRBJ1-1,.,.,TRBV7-9,TGTGCCAGCAGGATAGCAGGGTCTGAAGCTTTCTTT,CASRIAGSEAFF
TRBJ1-2,.,.,TRBV5-1,TGCGCCAGCAGGACTAAGTCGGGCTACACCTTC,CASRTKSGYTF
TRBJ2-7,.,.,TRBV19,TGTGCCAGTAGTATGGTACCGGGCGCCTACGAGCAGTACTTC,CASSMVPGAYEQYF
TRBJ2-3,.,.,TRBV6-5,TGTGCCAGCAGTGGACTGAGAGCGGATACGCAGTATTTT,CASSGLRADTQYF
TRBJ2-2,.,TRBD1,TRBV12-3/TRBV12-4,TGTGCCAGCAGAGGACAGGGGCGATCCGGGGAGCTGTTTTTT,CASRGQGRSGELFF
TRBJ2-2,.,TRBD1,TRBV5-1,TGCGCCAGCAGCTCGCCCCTCCTCCGGGACAGGGAAATCGGGGAGCTGTTTTTT,CASSSPLLRDREIGELFF
TRBJ1-2,once,.,TRBV14,TGTGCCAGCAGCCTACGGACAGCCCGTTATGGCTACACCTTC,CASSLRTARYGYTF
TRBJ1-1,.,.,TRBV7-9,TGTGCCAGCAGCTTAGGGAATGAAGCTTTCTTT,CASSLGNEAFF
TRBJ1-1,.,TRBD1,TRBV19,TGTGCCAGTAGTCCCGCGCCGGGACAGGGCTCGAGGGCTTTCTTT,CASSPAPGQGSRAFF
TRBJ2-7,.,.,TRBV18,TGTGCCAGCTCCCAACCACCAGCCTCCTACGAGCAGTACTTC,CASSQPPASYEQYF
TRBJ2-1,.,TRBD2,TRBV6-1,TGTGACAGCAGGGAGTTAGCGGGGAGATACAATGAGCAGTTCTTC,CDSRELAGRYNEQFF
TRBJ2-7,many,.,TRBV2,TGTGCCAGCAGTGGAGGGGGACCCTACGAGCAGTACTTC,CASSGGGPYEQYF
TRBJ2-7,few,TRBD2,TRBV2,TGTGCCAGCAGTGAAGTGGGGCCGGGAGGATTCTCCTACGAGCAGTACTTC,CASSEVGPGGFSYEQYF
TRBJ1-1,few,TRBD1,TRBV20-1,TGCAGTGCTCGACAGGGAGGGGATGAAGCTTTCTTT,CSARQGGDEAFF
TRBJ2-3,.,.,TRBV12-3/TRBV12-4,TGTGCCAGCAGTTTCTACGGGGCAGCCACAGATACGCAGTATTTT,CASSFYGAATDTQYF
TRBJ2-1,.,TRBD2,TRBV2,TGTGCCAGCACCCCCGGGACTAGCTCGTACAATGAGCAGTTCTTC,CASTPGTSSYNEQFF
TRBJ2-3,few,TRBD1,TRBV18,TGTGCCAGCTCCTCGACAGGGACCACAGATACGCAGTATTTT,CASSSTGTTDTQYF
TRBJ2-1,few,TRBD2,TRBV10-3,TGTGCCATCAGTGGCGTGCCAGCGGGAGTCTACAATGAGCAGTTCTTC,CAISGVPAGVYNEQFF
TRBJ1-6,.,.,TRBV3-1,TGTGCCAGCAGCCAGGGGGGGAATTCACCCCTCCACTTT,CASSQGGNSPLHF
TRBJ2-2,few,TRBD1,TRBV6-6,TGTGCCAGCAGGATACAAAACAGGGGGCGGATCGGGGAGCTGTTTTTT,CASRIQNRGRIGELFF
TRBJ2-2,few,.,TRBV10-3,TGTGCCATCAGTGAGCCCGACTTGGGGGGGGAGCTGTTTTTT,CAISEPDLGGELFF
TRBJ2-1,few,TRBD2,TRBV7-9,TGTGCCAGCAGCATCCGGACTAGCGGGATATCGAATGAGCAGTTCTTC,CASSIRTSGISNEQFF
TRBJ2-3,.,TRBD2,TRBV29-1,TGCAGCGGCGCCCCCCCGGGGGGACTGAGCACAGATACGCAGTATTTT,CSGAPPGGLSTDTQYF